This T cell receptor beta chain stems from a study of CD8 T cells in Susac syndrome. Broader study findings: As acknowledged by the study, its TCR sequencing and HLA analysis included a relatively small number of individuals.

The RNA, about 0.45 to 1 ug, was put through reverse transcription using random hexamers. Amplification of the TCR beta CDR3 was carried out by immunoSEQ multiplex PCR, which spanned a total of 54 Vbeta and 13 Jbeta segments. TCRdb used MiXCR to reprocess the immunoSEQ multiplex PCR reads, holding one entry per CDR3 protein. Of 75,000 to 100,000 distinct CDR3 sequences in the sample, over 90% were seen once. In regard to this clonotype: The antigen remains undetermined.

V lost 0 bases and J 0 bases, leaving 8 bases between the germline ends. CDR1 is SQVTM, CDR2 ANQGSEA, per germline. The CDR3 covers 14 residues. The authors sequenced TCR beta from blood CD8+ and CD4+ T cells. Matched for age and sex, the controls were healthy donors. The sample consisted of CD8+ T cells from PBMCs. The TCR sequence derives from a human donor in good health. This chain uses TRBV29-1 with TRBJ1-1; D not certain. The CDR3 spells CSVEDRIMNTEAFF. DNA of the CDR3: TGCAGCGTTGAAGATCGTATCATGAACACTGAAGCTTTCTTT.